This T cell receptor (beta chain) came from a study of response to subunit inactivated influenza vaccine. TCRdb ran MiXCR on the RT-PCR reads and lists one entry per CDR3 protein. The table has some 480,000 distinct CDR3 sequences, approximately 10% seen once. Findings and caveats of the study: Authors suggested each seasonal flu vaccination may recruit only limited numbers of new T cells.

Germline assignment: CDR1 DFQATT and CDR2 SNEGSKA (reference sequence). V lost 5 bases and J lost 7; bases outside the gene matches: 7. The CDR3 is 14 residues long. This clonotype came up a few times. No antigen is known for it. This TCR was recovered from a man in his forties or fifties who received an inactivated influenza vaccine. The input for sequencing was PBMCs from blood, taken about 40 days after vaccination. The rearrangement uses TRBV20-1 and TRBJ2-3; 12 positions match TRBD1. CDR3 nucleotide sequence: TGCAGTGCTCAGGGACAGGGGGCGCGTTATACGCAGTATTTT. Encoded protein: CSAQGQGARYTQYF.